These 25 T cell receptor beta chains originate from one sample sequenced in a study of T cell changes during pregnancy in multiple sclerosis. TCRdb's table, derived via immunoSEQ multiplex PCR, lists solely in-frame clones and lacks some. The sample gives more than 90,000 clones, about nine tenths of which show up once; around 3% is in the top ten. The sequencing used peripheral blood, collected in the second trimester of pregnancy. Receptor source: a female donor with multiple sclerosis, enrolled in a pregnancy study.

The CDR3 here is CATSRNFGTGGFGETQYF. In nucleotides, the CDR3 is TGTGCCACCAGCAGAAACTTTGGGACAGGGGGTTTCGGGGAGACCCAGTACTTC. This rearrangement joins TRBV15 to TRBJ2-5; 11 bases fit TRBD1. The CDR3 has 18 residues. Germline CDR1 and CDR2: LNHNV and YYDKDF (reference sequence). Trimming at V came to 2 bases and at J to 5 bases, leaving 13 bases not matched to a gene.

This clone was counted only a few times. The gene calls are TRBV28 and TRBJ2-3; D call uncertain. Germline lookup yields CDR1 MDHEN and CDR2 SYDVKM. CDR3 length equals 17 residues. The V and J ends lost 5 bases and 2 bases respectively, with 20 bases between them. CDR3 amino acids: CASSTSFGLRDTDTQYF. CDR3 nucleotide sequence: TGTGCCAGCAGTACGTCTTTTGGGCTAAGAGACACAGATACGCAGTATTTT. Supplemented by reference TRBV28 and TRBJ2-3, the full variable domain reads DVKVTQSSRYLVKRTGEKVFLECVQDMDHENMFWYRQDPGLGLRLIYFSYDVKMKEKGDIPEGYSVSREKKERFSLILESASTNQTSMYLCASSTSFGLRDTDTQYFGPGTRLTVL.

The CDR3 nucleotides are TGCGCCAGCAGATTCGGGACAGGGGGCGGCTACGAGCAGTACTTC. Translated: CASRFGTGGGYEQYF. The gene calls are TRBV4-1 and TRBJ2-7; 12 bases align to TRBD1. The germline V gene has CDR1 MGHRA and CDR2 YSYEKL. The CDR3 extends over 15 amino acids. With V trimmed by 6 bases and J by 3 bases, 6 bases remained unmatched.

The CDR3 sequence is CASGRASVNTDTQYF. The CDR3 DNA follows: TGTGCCAGCGGGCGGGCTAGCGTTAACACAGATACGCAGTATTTT. The chain has TRBV2 and TRBJ2-3, with D tentatively TRBD2 (6 bases). The germline V and J ends were trimmed by 8 bases and 2 bases, with 17 bases remaining between them. The CDR3 runs to 15 residues. CDR1 is SNHLY and CDR2 is FYNNEI in the germline V gene.

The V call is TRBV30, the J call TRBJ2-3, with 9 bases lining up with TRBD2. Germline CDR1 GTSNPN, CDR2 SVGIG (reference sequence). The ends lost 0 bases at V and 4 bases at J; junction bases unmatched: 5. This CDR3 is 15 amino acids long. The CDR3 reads CAWSVISGSADTQYF. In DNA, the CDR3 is TGTGCCTGGAGTGTCATTAGCGGGAGTGCAGATACGCAGTATTTT.

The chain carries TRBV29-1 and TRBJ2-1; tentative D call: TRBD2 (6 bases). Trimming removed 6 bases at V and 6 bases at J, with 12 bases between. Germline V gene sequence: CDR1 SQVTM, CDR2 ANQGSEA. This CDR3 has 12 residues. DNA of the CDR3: TGCAGCGTCCGACTAGTTTCCAATGAGCAGTTCTTC. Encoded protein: CSVRLVSNEQFF.

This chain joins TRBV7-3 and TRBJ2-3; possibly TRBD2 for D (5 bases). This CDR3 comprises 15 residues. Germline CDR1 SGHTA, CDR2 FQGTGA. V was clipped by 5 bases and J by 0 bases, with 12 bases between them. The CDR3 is CASSPSGSSTDTQYF. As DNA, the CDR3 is TGTGCCAGCAGCCCCAGCGGATCTAGCACAGATACGCAGTATTTT.

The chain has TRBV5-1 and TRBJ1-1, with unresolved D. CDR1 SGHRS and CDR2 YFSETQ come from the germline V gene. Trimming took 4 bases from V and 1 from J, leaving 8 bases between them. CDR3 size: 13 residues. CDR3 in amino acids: CASSLSKNTEAFF. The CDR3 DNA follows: TGCGCCAGCAGCCTATCCAAGAACACTGAAGCTTTCTTT.

The CDR3 DNA sequence: TGTGCCAGCAGCTTGGACAGGACTAGCGGGAGGGCCCGGAATGAGCAGTTCTTC. Translation gives CASSLDRTSGRARNEQFF. The chain carries TRBV5-6 and TRBJ2-1; the match to TRBD2 covers 15 bases. Per the germline V gene, CDR1 is SGHDT and CDR2 is YYEEEE. V dropped 0 bases and J dropped 7; count of bases not matched to a gene: 8. The CDR3 is 18 residues long.

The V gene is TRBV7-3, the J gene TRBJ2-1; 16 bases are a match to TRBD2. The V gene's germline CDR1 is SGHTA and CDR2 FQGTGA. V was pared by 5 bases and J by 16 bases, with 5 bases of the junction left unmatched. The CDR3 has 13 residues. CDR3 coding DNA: TGTGCCAGCAGCCCCGGGACTAGCGGGAGGGCCTTCTTC. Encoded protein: CASSPGTSGRAFF.

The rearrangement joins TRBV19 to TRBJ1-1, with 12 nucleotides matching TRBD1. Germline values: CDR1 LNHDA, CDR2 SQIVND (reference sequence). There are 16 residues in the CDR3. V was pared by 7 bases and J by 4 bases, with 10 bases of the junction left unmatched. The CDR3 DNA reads TGTGCCAGTAAACTCGGGACAGGGGGCGGGGGCACTGAAGCTTTCTTT. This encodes CASKLGTGGGGTEAFF. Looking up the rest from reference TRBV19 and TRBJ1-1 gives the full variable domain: DGGITQSPKYLFRKEGQNVTLSCEQNLNHDAMYWYRQDPGQGLRLIYYSQIVNDFQKGDIAEGYSVSREKKESFPLTVTSAQKNPTAFYLCASKLGTGGGGTEAFFGQGTRLTVV.

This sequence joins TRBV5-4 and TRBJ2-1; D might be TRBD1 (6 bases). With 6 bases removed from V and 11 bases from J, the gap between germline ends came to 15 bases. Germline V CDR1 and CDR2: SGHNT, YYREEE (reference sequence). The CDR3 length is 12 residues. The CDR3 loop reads CASTTGTRKQFF. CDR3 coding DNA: TGTGCCAGCACGACCGGGACACGAAAGCAGTTCTTC.

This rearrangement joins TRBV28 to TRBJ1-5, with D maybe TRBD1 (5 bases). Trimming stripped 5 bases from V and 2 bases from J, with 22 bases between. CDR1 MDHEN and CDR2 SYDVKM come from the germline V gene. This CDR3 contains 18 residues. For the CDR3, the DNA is TGTGCCAGCAGTCCGAGCGGGGAGACAGCTCATGGCAATCAGCCCCAGCATTTT. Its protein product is CASSPSGETAHGNQPQHF.

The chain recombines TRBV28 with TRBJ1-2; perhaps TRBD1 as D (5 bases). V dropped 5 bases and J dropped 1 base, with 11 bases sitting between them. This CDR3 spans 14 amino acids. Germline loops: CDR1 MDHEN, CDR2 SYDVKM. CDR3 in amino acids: CASSLGALNYGYTF. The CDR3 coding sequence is TGTGCCAGCAGTCTAGGGGCGCTTAACTATGGCTACACCTTC.

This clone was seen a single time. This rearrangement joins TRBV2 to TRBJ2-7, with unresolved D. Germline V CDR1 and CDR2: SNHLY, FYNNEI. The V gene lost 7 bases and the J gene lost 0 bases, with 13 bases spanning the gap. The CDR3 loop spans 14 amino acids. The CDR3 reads CASTDTAVSYEQYF. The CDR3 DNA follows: TGTGCCAGCACAGACACAGCCGTCTCCTACGAGCAGTACTTC.

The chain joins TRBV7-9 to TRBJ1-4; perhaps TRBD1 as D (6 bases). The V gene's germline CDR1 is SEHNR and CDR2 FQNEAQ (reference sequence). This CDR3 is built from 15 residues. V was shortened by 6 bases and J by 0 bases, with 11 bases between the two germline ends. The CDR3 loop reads CASSQGRSTNEKLFF. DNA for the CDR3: TGTGCCAGCAGTCAGGGGCGATCAACTAATGAAAAACTGTTTTTT.

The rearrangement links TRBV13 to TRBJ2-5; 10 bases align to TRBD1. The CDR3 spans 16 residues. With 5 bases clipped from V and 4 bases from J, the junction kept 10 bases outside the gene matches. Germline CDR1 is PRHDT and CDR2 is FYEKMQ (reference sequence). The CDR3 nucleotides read TGTGCCAGCAGCGCAAAAAGCGGGACAGGGGTAGAGACCCAGTACTTC. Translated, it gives CASSAKSGTGVETQYF. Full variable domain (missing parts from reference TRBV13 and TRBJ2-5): AAGVIQSPRHLIKEKRETATLKCYPIPRHDTVYWYQQGPGQDPQFLISFYEKMQSDKGSIPDRFSAQQFSDYHSELNMSSLELGDSALYFCASSAKSGTGVETQYFGPGTRLLVL.

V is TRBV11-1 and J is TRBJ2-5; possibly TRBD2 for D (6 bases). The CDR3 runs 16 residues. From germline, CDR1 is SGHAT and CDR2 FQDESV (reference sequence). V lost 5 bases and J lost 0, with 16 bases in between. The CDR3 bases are TGTGCCAGCAGCCCCCTTAGTGGGGGGTACCAAGAGACCCAGTACTTC. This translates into CASSPLSGGYQETQYF.

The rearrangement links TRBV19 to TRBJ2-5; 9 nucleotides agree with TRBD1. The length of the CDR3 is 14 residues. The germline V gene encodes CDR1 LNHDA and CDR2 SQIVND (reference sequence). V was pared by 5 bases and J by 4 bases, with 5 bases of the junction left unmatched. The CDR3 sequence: CASSLGQGRETQYF. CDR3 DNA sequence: TGTGCCAGTAGTCTGGGACAGGGAAGAGAGACCCAGTACTTC.

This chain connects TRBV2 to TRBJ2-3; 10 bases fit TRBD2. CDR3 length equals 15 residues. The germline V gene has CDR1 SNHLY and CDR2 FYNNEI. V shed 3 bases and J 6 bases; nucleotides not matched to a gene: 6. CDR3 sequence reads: CASSDLPAGGDTQYF. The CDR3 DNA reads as TGTGCCAGCAGTGATCTTCCAGCGGGAGGGGATACGCAGTATTTT. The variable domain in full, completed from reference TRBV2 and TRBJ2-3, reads EPEVTQTPSHQVTQMGQEVILRCVPISNHLYFYWYRQILGQKVEFLVSFYNNEISEKSEIFDDQFSVERPDGSNFTLKIRSTKLEDSAMYFCASSDLPAGGDTQYFGPGTRLTVL.

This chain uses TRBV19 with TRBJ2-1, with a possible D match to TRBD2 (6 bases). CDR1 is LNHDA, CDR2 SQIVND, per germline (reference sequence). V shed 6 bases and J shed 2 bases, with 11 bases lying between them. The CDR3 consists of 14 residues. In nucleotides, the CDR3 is TGTGCCAGTAGATCCGAGCGGGCCTACAATGAGCAGTTCTTC. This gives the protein CASRSERAYNEQFF.

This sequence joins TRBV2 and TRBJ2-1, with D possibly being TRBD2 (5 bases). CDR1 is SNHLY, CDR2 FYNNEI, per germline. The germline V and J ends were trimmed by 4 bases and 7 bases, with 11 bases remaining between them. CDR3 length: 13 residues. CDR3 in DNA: TGTGCCAGCAGTGTCATTTCGGGGAATGAGCAGTTCTTC. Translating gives CASSVISGNEQFF.

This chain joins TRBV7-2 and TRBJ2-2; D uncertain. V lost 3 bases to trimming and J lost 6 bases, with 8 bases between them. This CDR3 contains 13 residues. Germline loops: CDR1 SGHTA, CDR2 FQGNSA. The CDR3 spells CASSLAAAGELFF. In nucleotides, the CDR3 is TGTGCCAGCAGCTTGGCGGCCGCCGGGGAGCTGTTTTTT.

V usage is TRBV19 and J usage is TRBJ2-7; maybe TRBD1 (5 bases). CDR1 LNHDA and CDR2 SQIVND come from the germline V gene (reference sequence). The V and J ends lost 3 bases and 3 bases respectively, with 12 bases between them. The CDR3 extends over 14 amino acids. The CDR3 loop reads CASSIGQGNYEQYF. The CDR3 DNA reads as TGTGCCAGTAGTATTGGTCAGGGCAACTACGAGCAGTACTTC.

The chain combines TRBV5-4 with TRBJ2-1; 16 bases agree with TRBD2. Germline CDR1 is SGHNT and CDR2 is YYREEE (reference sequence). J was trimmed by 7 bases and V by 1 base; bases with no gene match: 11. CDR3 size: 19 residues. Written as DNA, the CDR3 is TGTGCCAGCAGCTTGCCGGGACTAGCGGGAGGGCGATGGGGTAATGAGCAGTTCTTC. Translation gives CASSLPGLAGGRWGNEQFF.